What follows are 5 T cell receptor beta chains derived from one specimen sequenced in a study of T-cell memory formation after mild COVID-19 (TCRdb year 2021). Libraries were made using 5' RACE. Sequencing relied on an Illumina NovaSeq 6000. The raw public data were reprocessed by TCRdb itself: fastp quality trimming at Q25, MiXCR clonotype calling, in-frame beta chains only. Each record represents a unique CDR3 protein, reported with the most common genes and DNA among its rows. The table for this sample lists around 150,000 distinct CDR3 sequences; under 14% of them were counted only once. More than 3.5% of the sample comes from the top ten. The material sequenced was PBMCs or a T cell subset sorted from them (not recorded which). The receptor set was obtained from a man aged 18 to 29 who had mild COVID-19 (a few samples of this study predate the infection). The sample titles of this study are shuffled in the database, so cell type and time point are left out; the donor was told from shared clones.

This clonotype was observed a few times. CDR3 nucleotides: TGTGCCAGCAGACGCGAGGGTTCTGGGAATGAAAAACTGTTTTTT. Translating it yields CASRREGSGNEKLFF. The chain links TRBV27 to TRBJ1-4; D uncertain. Trimming pared 6 bases from V and 5 bases from J, leaving 16 bases between. Per germline, CDR1 MNHEY and CDR2 SMNVEV (reference sequence). The CDR3 is made up of 15 amino acids. The full variable domain, rest sourced from reference TRBV27 and TRBJ1-4, is EAQVTQNPRYLITVTGKKLTVTCSQNMNHEYMSWYRQDPGLGLRQIYYSMNVEVTDKGDVPEGYKVSRKEKRNFPLILESPSPNQTSLYFCASRREGSGNEKLFFGSGTQLSVL.

This clonotype was seen only a few times. The rearrangement joins TRBV6-5 to TRBJ1-1, with D possibly being TRBD1 (6 bases). Trimming cost V 8 bases and J 5 bases, with 12 bases left between them. The CDR3 covers 12 residues. Germline V gives CDR1 MNHEY, CDR2 SVGAGI. The CDR3 coding sequence is TGTGCCAGCGGCCCAGGGGAGACTGAAGCTTTCTTT. It encodes CASGPGETEAFF.

This clonotype was seen many times. The V call is TRBV5-1, the J call TRBJ2-1, with 8 bases identical to TRBD1. V lost 4 bases to trimming and J lost 0 bases; unmatched junction nucleotides: 3. The length of the CDR3 is 15 residues. The V gene's germline CDR1 is SGHRS and CDR2 YFSETQ. The CDR3 nucleotides read TGCGCCAGCAGCGAACAGGGGGACTCCTACAATGAGCAGTTCTTC. It codes for CASSEQGDSYNEQFF.

This clonotype has only a few counts. The gene calls are TRBV11-2 and TRBJ2-7; D unclear. The CDR3 covers 15 residues. From germline, CDR1 is SGHAT and CDR2 FQNNGV. The V gene lost 1 base and the J gene lost 2 bases, with 12 bases spanning the gap. CDR3 nucleotides: TGTGCCAGCAGCTTAGGGCCGAACTTCGCCTACGAGCAGTACGTC. It codes for CASSLGPNFAYEQYV.

V gene TRBV25-1 combines with J gene TRBJ2-7, with a tentative D call TRBD1 (5 bases). Deletions cut 4 bases from V and 2 bases from J, with 15 bases between. The CDR3 is 15 amino acids. Germline-derived CDR1 and CDR2 are MGHDK and SYGVNS. CDR3 in amino acids: CASSVLSQGTYEQYF. CDR3 sequence (DNA): TGTGCCAGCAGTGTCCTGAGTCAGGGAACCTACGAGCAGTACTTC.